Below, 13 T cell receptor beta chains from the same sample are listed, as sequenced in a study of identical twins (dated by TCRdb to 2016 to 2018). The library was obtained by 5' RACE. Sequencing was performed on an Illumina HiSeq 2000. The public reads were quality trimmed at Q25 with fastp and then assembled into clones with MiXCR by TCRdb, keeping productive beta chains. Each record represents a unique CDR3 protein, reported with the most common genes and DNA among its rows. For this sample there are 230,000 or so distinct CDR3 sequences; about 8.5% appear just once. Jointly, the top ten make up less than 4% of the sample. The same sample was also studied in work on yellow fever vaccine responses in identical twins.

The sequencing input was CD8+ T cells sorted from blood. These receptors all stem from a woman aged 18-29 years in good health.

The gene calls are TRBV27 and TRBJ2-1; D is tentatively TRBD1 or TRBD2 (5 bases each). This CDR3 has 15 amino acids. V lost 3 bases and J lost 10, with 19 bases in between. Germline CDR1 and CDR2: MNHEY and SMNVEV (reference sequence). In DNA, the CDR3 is TGTGCCAGCAGTTTCTCAGGGACGCTAGCCAGGGAGCAGTTCTTC. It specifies CASSFSGTLAREQFF.

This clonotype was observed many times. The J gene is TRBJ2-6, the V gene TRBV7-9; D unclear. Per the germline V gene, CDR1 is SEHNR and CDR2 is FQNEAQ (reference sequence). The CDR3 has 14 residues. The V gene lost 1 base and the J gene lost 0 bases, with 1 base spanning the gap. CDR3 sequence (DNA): TGTGCCAGCAGCTTAGACTCTGGGGCCAACGTCCTGACTTTC. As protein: CASSLDSGANVLTF. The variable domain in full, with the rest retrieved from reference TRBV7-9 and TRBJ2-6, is DTGVSQNPRHKITKRGQNVTFRCDPISEHNRLYWYRQTLGQGPEFLTYFQNEAQLEKSRLLSDRFSAERPKGSFSTLEIQRTEQGDSAMYLCASSLDSGANVLTFGAGSRLTVL.

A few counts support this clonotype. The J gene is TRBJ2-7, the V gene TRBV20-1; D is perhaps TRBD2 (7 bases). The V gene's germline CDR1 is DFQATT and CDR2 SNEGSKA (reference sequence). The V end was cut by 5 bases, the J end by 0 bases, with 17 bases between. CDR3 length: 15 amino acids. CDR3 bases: TGCAGTGCTCATATAGGGGGGGGTCCCTCCTACGAGCAGTACTTC. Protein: CSAHIGGGPSYEQYF.

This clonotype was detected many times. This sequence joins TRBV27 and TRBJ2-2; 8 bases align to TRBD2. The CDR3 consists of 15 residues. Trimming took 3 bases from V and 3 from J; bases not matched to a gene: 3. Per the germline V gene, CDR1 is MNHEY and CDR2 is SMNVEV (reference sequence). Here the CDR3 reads CASSFRGGDTGELFF. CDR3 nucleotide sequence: TGTGCCAGCAGTTTTCGGGGGGGGGACACCGGGGAGCTGTTTTTT.

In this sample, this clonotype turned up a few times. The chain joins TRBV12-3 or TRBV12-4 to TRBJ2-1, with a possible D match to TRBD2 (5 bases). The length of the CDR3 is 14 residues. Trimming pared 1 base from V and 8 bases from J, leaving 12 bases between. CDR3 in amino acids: CASSLGLASHEQFF. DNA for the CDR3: TGTGCCAGCAGTTTAGGGCTAGCTAGTCATGAGCAGTTCTTC.

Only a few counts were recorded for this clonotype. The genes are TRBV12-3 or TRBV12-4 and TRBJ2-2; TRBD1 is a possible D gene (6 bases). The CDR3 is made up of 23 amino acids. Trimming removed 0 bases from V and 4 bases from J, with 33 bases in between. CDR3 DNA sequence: TGTGCCAGCAGTTTAGCACGTATGGTTCGCGCGGAACAGGGTGACTTCGGCACCGGGGAGCTGTTTTTT. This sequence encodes CASSLARMVRAEQGDFGTGELFF.

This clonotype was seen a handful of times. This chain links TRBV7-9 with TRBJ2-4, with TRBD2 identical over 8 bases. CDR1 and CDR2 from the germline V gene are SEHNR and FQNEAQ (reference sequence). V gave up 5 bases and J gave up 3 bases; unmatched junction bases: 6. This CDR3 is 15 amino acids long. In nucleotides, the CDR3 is TGTGCCAGCAGCCCCCCGGCGGGGGGCAAAAACATTCAGTACTTC. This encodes CASSPPAGGKNIQYF.

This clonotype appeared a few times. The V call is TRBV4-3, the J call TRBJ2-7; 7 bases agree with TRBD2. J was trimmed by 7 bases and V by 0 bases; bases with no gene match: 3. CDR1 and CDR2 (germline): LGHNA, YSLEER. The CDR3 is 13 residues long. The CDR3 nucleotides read TGCGCCAGCAGCCAAGATCTGGGGGGGGAGCAGTACTTC. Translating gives CASSQDLGGEQYF.

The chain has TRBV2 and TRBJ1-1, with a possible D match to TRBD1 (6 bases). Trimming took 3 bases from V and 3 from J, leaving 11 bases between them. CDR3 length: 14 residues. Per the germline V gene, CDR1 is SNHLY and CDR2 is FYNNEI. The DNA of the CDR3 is TGTGCCAGCAGTGAGATAGGGGGGGACACTGAAGCTTTCTTT. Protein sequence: CASSEIGGDTEAFF.

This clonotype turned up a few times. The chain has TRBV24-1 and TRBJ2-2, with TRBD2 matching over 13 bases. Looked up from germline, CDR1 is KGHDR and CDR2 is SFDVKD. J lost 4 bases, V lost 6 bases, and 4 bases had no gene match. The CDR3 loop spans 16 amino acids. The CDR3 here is CATSPGLAGVTGELFF. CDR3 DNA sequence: TGTGCCACCAGTCCAGGACTAGCGGGAGTCACCGGGGAGCTGTTTTTT.

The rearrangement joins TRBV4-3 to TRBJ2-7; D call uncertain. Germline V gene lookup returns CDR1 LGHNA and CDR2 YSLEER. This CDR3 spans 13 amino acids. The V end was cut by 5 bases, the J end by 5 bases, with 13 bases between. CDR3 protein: CASSIDRVHEQYF. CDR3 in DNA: TGCGCCAGCAGCATCGATAGGGTTCACGAGCAGTACTTC.

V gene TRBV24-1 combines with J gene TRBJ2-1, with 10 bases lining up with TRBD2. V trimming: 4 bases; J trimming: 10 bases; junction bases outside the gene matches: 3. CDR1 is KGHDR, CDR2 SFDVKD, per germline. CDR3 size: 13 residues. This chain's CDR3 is CATSDWTSGEQFF. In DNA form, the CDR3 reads TGTGCCACCAGTGACTGGACTAGCGGCGAGCAGTTCTTC.

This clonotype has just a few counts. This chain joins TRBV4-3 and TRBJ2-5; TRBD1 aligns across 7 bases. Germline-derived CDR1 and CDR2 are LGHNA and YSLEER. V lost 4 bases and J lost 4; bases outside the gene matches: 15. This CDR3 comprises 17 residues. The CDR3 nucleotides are TGCGCCAGCAGCCCCTCCCGGGACAGAGCCTCCAGAGAGACCCAGTACTTC. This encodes CASSPSRDRASRETQYF.